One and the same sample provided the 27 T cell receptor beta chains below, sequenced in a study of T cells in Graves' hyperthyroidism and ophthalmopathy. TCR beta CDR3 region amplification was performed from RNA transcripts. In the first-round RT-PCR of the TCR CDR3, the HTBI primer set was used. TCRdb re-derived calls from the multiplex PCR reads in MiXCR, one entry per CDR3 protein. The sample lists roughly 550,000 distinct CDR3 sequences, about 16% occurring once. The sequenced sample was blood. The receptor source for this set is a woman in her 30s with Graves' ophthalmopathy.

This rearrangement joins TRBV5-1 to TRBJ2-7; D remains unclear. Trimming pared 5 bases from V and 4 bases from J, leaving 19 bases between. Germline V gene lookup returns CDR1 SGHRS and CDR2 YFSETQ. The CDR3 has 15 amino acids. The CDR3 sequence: CASSKEEAGIYEQYF. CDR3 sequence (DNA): TGCGCCAGCAGTAAAGAAGAGGCTGGAATTTACGAGCAGTACTTC.

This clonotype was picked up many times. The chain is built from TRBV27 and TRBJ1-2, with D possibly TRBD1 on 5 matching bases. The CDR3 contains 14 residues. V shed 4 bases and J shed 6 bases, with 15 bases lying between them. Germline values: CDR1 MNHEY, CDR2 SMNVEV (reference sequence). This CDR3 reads CASSSPRLGDGYTF. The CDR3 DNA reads TGTGCCAGCAGTTCCCCCAGACTAGGGGATGGCTACACCTTC.

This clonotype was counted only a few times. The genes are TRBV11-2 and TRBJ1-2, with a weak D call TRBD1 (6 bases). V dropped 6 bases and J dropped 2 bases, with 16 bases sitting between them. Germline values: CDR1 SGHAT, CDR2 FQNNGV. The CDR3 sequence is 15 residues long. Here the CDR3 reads CASRGLGTINYGYTF. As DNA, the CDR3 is TGTGCCAGCAGGGGGTTGGGGACAATAAACTATGGCTACACCTTC.

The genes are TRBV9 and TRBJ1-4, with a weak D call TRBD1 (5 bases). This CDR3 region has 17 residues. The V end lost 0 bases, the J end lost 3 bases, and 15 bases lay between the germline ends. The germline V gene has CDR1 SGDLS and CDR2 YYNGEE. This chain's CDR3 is CASSVEGRVGANEKLFF. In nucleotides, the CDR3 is TGTGCCAGCAGCGTAGAGGGACGCGTGGGCGCTAATGAAAAACTGTTTTTT.

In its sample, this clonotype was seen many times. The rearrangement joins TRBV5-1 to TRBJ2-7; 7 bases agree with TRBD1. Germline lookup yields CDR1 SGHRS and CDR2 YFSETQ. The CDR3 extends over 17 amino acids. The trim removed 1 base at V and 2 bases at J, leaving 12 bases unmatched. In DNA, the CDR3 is TGCGCCAGCAGCTTGACGGCATCTCCTACAGGGGCCTACGAGCAGTACTTC. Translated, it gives CASSLTASPTGAYEQYF.

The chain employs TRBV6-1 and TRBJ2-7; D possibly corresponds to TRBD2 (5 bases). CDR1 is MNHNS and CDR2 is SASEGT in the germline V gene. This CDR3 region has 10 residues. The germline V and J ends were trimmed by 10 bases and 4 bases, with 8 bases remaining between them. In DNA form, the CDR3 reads TGTGCCACAAGAGGGTACGAGCAGTACTTC. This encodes CATRGYEQYF.

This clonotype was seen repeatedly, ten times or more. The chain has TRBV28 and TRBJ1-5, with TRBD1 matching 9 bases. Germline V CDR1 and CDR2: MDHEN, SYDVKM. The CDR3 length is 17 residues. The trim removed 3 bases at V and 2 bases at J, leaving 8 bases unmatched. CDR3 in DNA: TGTGCCAGCAGTTTTTTATACAGGGGGCTCGGCAATCAGCCCCAGCATTTT. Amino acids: CASSFLYRGLGNQPQHF.

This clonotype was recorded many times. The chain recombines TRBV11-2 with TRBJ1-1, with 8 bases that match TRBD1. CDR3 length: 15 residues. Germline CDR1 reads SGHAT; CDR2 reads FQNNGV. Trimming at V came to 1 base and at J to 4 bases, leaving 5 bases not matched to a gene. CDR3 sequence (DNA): TGTGCCAGCAGCTTAGTGACAGGGGCTGGCACTGAAGCTTTCTTT. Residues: CASSLVTGAGTEAFF.

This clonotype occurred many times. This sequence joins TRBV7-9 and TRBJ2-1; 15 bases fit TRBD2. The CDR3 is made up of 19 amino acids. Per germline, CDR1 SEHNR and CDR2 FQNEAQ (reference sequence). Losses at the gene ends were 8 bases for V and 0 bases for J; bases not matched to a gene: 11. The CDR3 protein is CASRKGLAGGLDSYNEQFF. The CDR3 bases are TGTGCCAGCCGCAAGGGACTAGCGGGAGGCTTGGACTCCTACAATGAGCAGTTCTTC.

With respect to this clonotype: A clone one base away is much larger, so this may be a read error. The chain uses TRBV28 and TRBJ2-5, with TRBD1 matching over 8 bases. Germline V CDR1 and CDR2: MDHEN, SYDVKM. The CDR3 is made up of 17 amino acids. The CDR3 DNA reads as TGTACCAGCAGTTTACCGGCAGGGGGCGTATCAGGAGAGACCCAGTACTTC. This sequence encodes CTSSLPAGGVSGETQYF.

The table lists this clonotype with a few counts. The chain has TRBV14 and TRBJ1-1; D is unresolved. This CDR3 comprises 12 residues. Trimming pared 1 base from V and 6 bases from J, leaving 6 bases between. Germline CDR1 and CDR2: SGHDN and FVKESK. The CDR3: CASSQVSPEAFF. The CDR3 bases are TGTGCCAGCAGCCAAGTCAGCCCTGAAGCTTTCTTT.

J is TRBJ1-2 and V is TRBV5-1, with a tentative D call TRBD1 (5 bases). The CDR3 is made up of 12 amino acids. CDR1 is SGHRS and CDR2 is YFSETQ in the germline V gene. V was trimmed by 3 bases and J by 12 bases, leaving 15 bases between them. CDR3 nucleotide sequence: TGCGCCAGCAGCTCGATAGCGGGAGGGGACACCTTC. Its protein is CASSSIAGGDTF.

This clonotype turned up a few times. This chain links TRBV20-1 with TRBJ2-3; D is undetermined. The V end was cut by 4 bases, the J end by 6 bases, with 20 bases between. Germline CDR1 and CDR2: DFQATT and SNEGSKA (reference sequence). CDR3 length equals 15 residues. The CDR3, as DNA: TGCAGTGCTACCAGGCCCTCGTCCCGGGCGGATACGCAGTATTTT. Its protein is CSATRPSSRADTQYF.

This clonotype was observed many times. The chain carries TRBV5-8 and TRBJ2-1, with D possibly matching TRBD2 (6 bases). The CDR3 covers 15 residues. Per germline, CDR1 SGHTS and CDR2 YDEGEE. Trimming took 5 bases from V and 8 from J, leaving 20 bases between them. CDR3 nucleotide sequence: TGTGCCAGCAGTCCCTATAGCGGAGTTCTCCATGAGCAGTTCTTC. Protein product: CASSPYSGVLHEQFF.

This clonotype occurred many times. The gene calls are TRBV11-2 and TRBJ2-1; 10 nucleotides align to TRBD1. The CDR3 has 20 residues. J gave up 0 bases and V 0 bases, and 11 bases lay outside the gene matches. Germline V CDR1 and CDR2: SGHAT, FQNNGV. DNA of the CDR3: TGTGCCAGCAGCTTAGATGCCCGGGACAGGGGTGAAAGCTCCTACAATGAGCAGTTCTTC. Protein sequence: CASSLDARDRGESSYNEQFF.

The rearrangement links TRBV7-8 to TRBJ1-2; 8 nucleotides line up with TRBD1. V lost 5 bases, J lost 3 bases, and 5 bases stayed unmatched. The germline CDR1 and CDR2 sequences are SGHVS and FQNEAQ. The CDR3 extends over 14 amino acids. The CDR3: CASSIGQGDYGYTF. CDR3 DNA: TGTGCCAGCAGCATAGGACAGGGTGACTATGGCTACACCTTC.

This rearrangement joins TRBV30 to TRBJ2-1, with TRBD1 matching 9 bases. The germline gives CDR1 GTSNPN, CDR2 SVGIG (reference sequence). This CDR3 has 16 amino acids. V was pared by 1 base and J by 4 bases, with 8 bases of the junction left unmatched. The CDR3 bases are TGTGCCTGGAGTGCAACCGGGACAGGGAGGTACAATGAGCAGTTCTTC. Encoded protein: CAWSATGTGRYNEQFF.

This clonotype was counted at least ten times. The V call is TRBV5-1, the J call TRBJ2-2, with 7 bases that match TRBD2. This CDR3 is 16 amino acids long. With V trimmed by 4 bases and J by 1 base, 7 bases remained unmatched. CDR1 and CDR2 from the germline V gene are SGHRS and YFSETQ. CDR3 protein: CASSPGSSGNTGELFF. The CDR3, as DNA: TGCGCCAGCAGCCCCGGTTCTAGCGGGAACACCGGGGAGCTGTTTTTT.

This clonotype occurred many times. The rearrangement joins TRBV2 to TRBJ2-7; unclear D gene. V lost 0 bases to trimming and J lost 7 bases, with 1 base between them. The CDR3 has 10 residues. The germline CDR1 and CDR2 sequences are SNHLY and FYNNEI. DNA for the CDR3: TGTGCCAGCAGTGAAGCGGAGCAGTACTTC. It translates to CASSEAEQYF.

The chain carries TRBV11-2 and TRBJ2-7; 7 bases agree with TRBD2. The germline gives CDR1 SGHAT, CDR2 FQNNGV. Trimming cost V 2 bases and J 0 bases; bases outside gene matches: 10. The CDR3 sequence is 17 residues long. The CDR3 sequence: CASSLTTWTSSSYEQYF. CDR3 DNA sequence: TGTGCCAGCAGCTTAACAACTTGGACTAGTTCCTCCTACGAGCAGTACTTC.

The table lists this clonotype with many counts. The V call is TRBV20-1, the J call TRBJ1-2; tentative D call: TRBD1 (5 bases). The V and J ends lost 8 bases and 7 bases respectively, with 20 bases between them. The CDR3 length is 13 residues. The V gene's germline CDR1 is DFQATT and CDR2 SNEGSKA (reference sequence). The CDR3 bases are TGCAGTACCTCCCCGAGGCAGGGTCTTGGCTACACCTTC. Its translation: CSTSPRQGLGYTF.

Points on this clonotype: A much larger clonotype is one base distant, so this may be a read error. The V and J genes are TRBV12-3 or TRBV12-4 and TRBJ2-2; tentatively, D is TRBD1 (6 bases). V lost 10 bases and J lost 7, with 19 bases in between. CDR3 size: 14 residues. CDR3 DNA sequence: TGTGCCAACAGCTTCAGGGGATTGGTCGGGGAGCTGTTTTTT. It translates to CANSFRGLVGELFF.

DNA for the CDR3: TGTGCCAGCAGTTTAAACTCCCCCTCCACAGATACGCAGTATTTT. This codes for CASSLNSPSTDTQYF. The J gene is TRBJ2-3, the V gene TRBV28; D unresolved. The CDR3 consists of 15 residues. V was pared by 2 bases and J by 2 bases, with 11 bases between. CDR1 is MDHEN and CDR2 is SYDVKM in the germline V gene. The full variable domain, rest sourced from reference TRBV28 and TRBJ2-3, is DVKVTQSSRYLVKRTGEKVFLECVQDMDHENMFWYRQDPGLGLRLIYFSYDVKMKEKGDIPEGYSVSREKKERFSLILESASTNQTSMYLCASSLNSPSTDTQYFGPGTRLTVL.

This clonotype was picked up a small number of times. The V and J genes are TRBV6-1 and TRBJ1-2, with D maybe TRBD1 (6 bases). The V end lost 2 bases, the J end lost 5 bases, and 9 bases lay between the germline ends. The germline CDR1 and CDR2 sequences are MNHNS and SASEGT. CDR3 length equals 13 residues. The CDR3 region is CASSEQGSYGYTF. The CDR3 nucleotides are TGTGCCAGCAGTGAACAGGGGTCTTATGGCTACACCTTC.

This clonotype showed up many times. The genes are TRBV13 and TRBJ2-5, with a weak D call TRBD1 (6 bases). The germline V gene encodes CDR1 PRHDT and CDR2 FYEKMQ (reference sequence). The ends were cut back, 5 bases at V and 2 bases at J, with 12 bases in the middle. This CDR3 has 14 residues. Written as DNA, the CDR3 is TGTGCCAGCAGCGACGGGACAAGGCAAGAGACCCAGTACTTC. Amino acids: CASSDGTRQETQYF. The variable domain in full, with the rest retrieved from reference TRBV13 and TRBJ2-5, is AAGVIQSPRHLIKEKRETATLKCYPIPRHDTVYWYQQGPGQDPQFLISFYEKMQSDKGSIPDRFSAQQFSDYHSELNMSSLELGDSALYFCASSDGTRQETQYFGPGTRLLVL.

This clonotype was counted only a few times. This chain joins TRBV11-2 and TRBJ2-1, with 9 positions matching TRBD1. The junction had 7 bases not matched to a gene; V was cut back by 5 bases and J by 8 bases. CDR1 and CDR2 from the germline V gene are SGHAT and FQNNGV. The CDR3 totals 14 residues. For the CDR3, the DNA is TGTGCCAGCAGCCGCCGGGACAGGGTCGATGAGCAGTTCTTC. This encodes CASSRRDRVDEQFF.

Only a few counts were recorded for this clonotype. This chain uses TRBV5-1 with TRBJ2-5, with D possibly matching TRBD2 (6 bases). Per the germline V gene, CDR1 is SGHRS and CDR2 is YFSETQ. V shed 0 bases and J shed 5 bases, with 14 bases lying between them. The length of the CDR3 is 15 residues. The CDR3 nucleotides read TGCGCCAGCAGCTTGGCGATCGGGAGTGGGGAGACCCAGTACTTC. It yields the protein CASSLAIGSGETQYF. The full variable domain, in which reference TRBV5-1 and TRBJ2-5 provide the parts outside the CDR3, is KAGVTQTPRYLIKTRGQQVTLSCSPISGHRSVSWYQQTPGQGLQFLFEYFSETQRNKGNFPGRFSGRQFSNSRSEMNVSTLELGDSALYLCASSLAIGSGETQYFGPGTRLLVL.